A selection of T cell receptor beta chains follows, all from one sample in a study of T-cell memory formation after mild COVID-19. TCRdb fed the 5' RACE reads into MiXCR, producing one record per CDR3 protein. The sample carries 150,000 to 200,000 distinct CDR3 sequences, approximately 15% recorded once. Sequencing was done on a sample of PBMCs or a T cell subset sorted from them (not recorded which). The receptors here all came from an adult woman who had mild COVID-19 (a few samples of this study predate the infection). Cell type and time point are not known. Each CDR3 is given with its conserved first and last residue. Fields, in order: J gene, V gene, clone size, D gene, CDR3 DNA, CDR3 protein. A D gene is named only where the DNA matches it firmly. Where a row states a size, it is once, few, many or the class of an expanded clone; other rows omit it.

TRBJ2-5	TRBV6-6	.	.	TGTGCCAGCAGTTTCCAGTACCAAGAGACCCAGTACTTC	CASSFQYQETQYF
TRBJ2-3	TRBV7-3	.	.	TGTGCCAGCAGCTTGGGGATGGCTACAGATACGCAGTATTTT	CASSLGMATDTQYF
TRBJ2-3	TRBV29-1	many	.	TGCAGCGTTGAAGGCAGCACAGATACGCAGTATTTT	CSVEGSTDTQYF
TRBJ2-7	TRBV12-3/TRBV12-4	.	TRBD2	TGTGCCAGCAGTTTAAGCGGGAGCCCCGATGAGCAGTACTTC	CASSLSGSPDEQYF
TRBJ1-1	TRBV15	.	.	TGTGCCACCAGCAGCTGGGGGGACACTGAAGCTTTCTTT	CATSSWGDTEAFF
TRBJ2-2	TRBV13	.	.	TGTGCCAGCAGCTTAAGGGGGGGAGGCACCGGGGAGCTGTTTTTT	CASSLRGGGTGELFF
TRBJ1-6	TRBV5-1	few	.	TGCGCCAGCAGCTTACGGTACGGGGACAATTCACCCCTCCACTTT	CASSLRYGDNSPLHF
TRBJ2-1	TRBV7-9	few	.	TGTGCCACGGAAACTAGCAGCCTACCCAATGAGCAGTTCTTC	CATETSSLPNEQFF
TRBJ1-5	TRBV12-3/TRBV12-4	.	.	TGTGCCAGCAGTTTCTCCATAGGGACACCCAATCAGCCCCAGCATTTT	CASSFSIGTPNQPQHF
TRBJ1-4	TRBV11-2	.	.	TGTGCCAGCAGCTCGTTAAAAACCGGGCAACTGTTTTTT	CASSSLKTGQLFF
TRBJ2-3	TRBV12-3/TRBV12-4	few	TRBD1	TGTGCCAGCAGGGAGGGACAGGGGGGAATCGATACGCAGTATTTT	CASREGQGGIDTQYF
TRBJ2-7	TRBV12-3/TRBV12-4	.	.	TGTGCCAGCAGTTTAGATCGGGGGGCGCTTGGATACGAGCAGTACTTC	CASSLDRGALGYEQYF
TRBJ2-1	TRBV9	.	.	TGTGCCAGCAGCCCGCAGACGGTCGCCTACAATGAGCAGTTCTTC	CASSPQTVAYNEQFF
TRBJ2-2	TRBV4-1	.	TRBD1	TGCGCCAGCAGCCAAGCGACAGGGACGAACACCGGGGAGCTGTTTTTT	CASSQATGTNTGELFF
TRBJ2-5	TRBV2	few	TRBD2	TGTGCCAGCACCGACCAGGGACTAGCGCAAGAGACCCAGTACTTC	CASTDQGLAQETQYF
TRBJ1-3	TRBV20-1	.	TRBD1	TGCAGTGCTAGCCCCGGGACAGGGGCAGGAAACACCATATATTTT	CSASPGTGAGNTIYF
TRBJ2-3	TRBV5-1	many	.	TGCGCCAGCTCAGGGACCACAGATACGCAGTATTTT	CASSGTTDTQYF
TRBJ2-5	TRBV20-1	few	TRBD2	TGCAGTGCTAGAAAGGGACTAGCGGGAGGGATGAAGACCCAGTACTTC	CSARKGLAGGMKTQYF
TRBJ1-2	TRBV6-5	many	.	TGTGCCAGCAGTTATTACCAGACGGGGGGAAATGGCTACACCTTC	CASSYYQTGGNGYTF
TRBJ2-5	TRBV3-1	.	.	TGTGCCAGCAGCCAAAGTAGGTCCGGGACCCAGTACTTC	CASSQSRSGTQYF
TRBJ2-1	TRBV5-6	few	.	TGTGCCAGCAGCCCGCCTGGGGTTTTCGATGAGCAGTTCTTC	CASSPPGVFDEQFF
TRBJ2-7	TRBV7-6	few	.	TGTGCCAGCAGCTGGGGAGAACAGGGAGGAGGCGAGCAGTACTTC	CASSWGEQGGGEQYF
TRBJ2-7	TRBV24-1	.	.	TGTGCCACCAGTGATTCCGGAGCTGCCTACGAGCAGTACTTC	CATSDSGAAYEQYF
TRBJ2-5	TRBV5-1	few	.	TGCGCCAGCAGCTCCACAACCCTTCAAGAGACCCAGTACTTC	CASSSTTLQETQYF
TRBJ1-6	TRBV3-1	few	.	TGTGCCAGCAGCCTTGGGACGGGCCAGAGGAATTCACCCCTCCACTTT	CASSLGTGQRNSPLHF
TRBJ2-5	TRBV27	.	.	TGTGCCAGCGGCATGGAGACCCAGTACTTC	CASGMETQYF
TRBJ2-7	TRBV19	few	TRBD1	TGTGCCAGTAGTATGTCAGGGACAGGTGGTTACGAGCAGTACTTC	CASSMSGTGGYEQYF
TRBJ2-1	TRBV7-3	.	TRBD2	TGTGCCAGCAGCTCCAAGGATCGGACTAGCGGGAGGGCGAGTGAGCAGTTCTTC	CASSSKDRTSGRASEQFF
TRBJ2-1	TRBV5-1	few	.	TGCGCCAGCAGCTTGGATTGGGCGGAGCAGTTCTTC	CASSLDWAEQFF
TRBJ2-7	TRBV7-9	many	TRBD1	TGTGCCAGCAGCTTAGTGAACAGGGGTGTGGACGAGCAGTACTTC	CASSLVNRGVDEQYF
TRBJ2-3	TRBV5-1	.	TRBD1	TGCGCCAGCAGCCTAGACAGGGCGTCAGATACGCAGTATTTT	CASSLDRASDTQYF
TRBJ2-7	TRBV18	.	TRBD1	TGTGCCAGCTCACCGGTCGGACAGGGGGCAGGCGAGCAGTACTTC	CASSPVGQGAGEQYF
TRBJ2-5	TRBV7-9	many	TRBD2	TGTGCCAGCAGCTTACCATCGGGAGGGATACAAGAGACCCAGTACTTC	CASSLPSGGIQETQYF
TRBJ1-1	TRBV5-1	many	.	TGCGCCAGCAGCTTGGAAACAGATATGAACACTGAAGCTTTCTTT	CASSLETDMNTEAFF
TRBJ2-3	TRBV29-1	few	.	TGCAGCGTTGAGCGGGGATCAGATACGCAGTATTTT	CSVERGSDTQYF
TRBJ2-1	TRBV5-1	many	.	TGCGCCAGTACAGGGCTAGGCATGAACAATGAGCAGTTCTTC	CASTGLGMNNEQFF
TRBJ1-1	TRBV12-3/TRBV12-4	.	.	TGTGCCAGCAGGGACCGGAAGGGGGAAGCTTTCTTT	CASRDRKGEAFF
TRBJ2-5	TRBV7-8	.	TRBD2	TGTGCCAGCAGCCTGACTAGCGGGGTTAAAGAGACCCAGTACTTC	CASSLTSGVKETQYF
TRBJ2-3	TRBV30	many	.	TGTGCCTTGGGACTTTCACCCCAGCCGTGGGCACACACAGATACGCAGTATTTT	CALGLSPQPWAHTDTQYF
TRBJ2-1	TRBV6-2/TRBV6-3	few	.	TGTGCCAGCAGTTCTTTCGCGGAAAGCTACAATGAGCAGTTCTTC	CASSSFAESYNEQFF
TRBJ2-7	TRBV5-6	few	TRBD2	TGTGCCAGCCGGGTAGCGGGGGGTTACGAGCAGTACTTC	CASRVAGGYEQYF
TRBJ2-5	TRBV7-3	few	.	TGTGCCAGCAGCTTAACAGGGGGGTTTCAAGAGACCCAGTACTTC	CASSLTGGFQETQYF
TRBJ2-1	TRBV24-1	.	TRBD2	TGTGCCACCAGTGTCGCGGGAGGGTATAATGAGCAGTTCTTC	CATSVAGGYNEQFF
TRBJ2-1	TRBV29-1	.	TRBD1	TGCAGCGGATCGGGACAGGGGTTCGAGCAGTTCTTC	CSGSGQGFEQFF
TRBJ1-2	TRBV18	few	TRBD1	TGTGCCAGCTCACCAGTACCCAGGGGGCCATATGGCTACACCTTC	CASSPVPRGPYGYTF
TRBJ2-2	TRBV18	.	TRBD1	TGTGCCAGCTCACCTCAACAGGGGCAAAACACCGGGGAGCTGTTTTTT	CASSPQQGQNTGELFF
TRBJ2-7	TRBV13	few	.	TGTGCCAGCAGCACCCGGATGGGGGGAGCCTACGAGCAGTACTTC	CASSTRMGGAYEQYF
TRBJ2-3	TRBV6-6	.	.	TGTGCCAGCAGTTACTCCCCAGGTGGGGCAGATACGCAGTATTTT	CASSYSPGGADTQYF